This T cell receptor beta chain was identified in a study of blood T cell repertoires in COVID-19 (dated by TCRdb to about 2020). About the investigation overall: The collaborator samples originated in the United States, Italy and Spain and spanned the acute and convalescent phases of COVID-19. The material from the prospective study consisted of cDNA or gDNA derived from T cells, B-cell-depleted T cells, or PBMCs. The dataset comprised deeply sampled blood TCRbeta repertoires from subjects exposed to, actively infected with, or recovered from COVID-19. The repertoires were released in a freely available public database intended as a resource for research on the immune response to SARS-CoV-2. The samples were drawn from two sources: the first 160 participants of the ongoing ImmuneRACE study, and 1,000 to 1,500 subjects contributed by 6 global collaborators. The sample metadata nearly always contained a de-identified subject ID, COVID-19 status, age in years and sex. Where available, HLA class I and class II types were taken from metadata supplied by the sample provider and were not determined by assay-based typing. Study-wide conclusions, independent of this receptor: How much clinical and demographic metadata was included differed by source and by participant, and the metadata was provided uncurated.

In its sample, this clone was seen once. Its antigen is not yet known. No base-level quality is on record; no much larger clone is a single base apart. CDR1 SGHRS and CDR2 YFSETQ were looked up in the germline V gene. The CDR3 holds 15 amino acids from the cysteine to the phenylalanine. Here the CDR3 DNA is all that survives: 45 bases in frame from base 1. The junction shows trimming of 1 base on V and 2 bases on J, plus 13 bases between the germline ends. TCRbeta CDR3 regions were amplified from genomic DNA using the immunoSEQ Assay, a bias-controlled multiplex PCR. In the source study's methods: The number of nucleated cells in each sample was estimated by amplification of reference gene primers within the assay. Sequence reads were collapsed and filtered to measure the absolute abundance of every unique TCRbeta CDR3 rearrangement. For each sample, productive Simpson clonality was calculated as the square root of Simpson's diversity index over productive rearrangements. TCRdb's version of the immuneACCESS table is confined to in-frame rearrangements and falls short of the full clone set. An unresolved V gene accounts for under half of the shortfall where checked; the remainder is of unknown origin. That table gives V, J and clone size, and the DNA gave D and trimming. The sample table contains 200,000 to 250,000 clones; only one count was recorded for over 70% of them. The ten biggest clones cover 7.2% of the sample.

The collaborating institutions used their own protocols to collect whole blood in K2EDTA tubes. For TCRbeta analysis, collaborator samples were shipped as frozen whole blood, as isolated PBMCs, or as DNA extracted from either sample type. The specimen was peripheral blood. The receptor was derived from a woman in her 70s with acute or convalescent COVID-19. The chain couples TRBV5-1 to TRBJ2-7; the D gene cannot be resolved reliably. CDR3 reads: CASSLPGYSTYEQYF. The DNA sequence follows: TGCGCCAGCAGCTTGCCCGGGTATTCTACCTACGAGCAGTACTTC.